Below, one TCR beta chain is given with its context. This receptor's antigen is unknown. Base qualities are missing; no much larger clone stands one base away. The data were taken from a study of T cell responses to AZD1222 COVID-19 vaccine (dated by TCRdb to the early 2020s). Looking at the study overall: AZD1222 recipients given second doses at about 4 weeks or at about 12 weeks were pooled, since spike-specific TCR depth and breadth were not found to differ between the two schedules. A total of 240 or so trial participants underwent TCR sequencing, of whom 200 to 220 had received two doses of AZD1222 and some 25 had received two doses of the MenACWY control vaccine. Trial participants were enrolled into age subgroups of 18-55, 56-69 and 70-plus years, which contained 148, 28 and 57 TCR-sequenced participants, respectively.

General study outcomes and caveats: A significant rise in spike-specific TCR breadth and depth was observed after two AZD1222 doses relative to day 0 and relative to MenACWY recipients. In the small 56-69-year group, the increase in depth fell short of significance, most likely because of low power. Conclusions about previously exposed vaccinees were limited because only six AZD1222 recipients were SARS-CoV-2 seropositive at baseline. Because no day 14 peak-response samples were available, repertoires were characterized only after the peak T cell response. The vaccine-associated CD4 TCRs covered the entire spike protein, and the dominant responses fell in regions 160-218 and 743-854. Most participants were white British and females outnumbered males, and the authors suggested that clonal diversity may have been underestimated. Nearly half of unique spike-specific TCRs reportedly recognized epitopes outside regions mutated in the B.1.351 and B.1.1.7 variants.

The CDR3 regions of human TCRbeta chains were subjected to immunosequencing. In the source study's methods: Repertoire TCRs were checked for matches against a reference library of SARS-CoV-2-specific TCRs that had been generated using the MIRA antigen-specificity platform. Breadth was defined as the fraction of unique TCRs that were SARS-CoV-2-associated, and depth was defined as the fraction of total T cells that were SARS-CoV-2-associated. Using the MIRA data, each spike-specific TCR was assigned both to the spike region to which the TCR was reactive and to a CD4 or CD8 class. Log10-transformed breadth and depth values were compared by one-way ANOVA with Sidak's multiple comparisons tests. TCRdb provides this immuneACCESS table in a form limited to in-frame rearrangements. Some clones are lacking; in checked studies, under half of them reflect an unresolved V gene, and why the rest are absent is not known. The DNA was the basis for D and trimming; V, J and clone size are from that table. The sample table shows 150,000 to 200,000 clones, and almost 95% are seen once. The top ten clonotypes cover about 9% of the sample.

The time point label, read with the paper, signifies: baseline before first vaccination. The vaccinee samples were drawn from two UK trials, COV001 and COV002, one of which was a single-blind randomized controlled phase 2/3 trial testing AZD1222 (ChAdOx1 nCoV-19) in healthy adults. Trial participant PBMC samples were collected at day 0 and day 28 after the second dose for TCRbeta chain sequencing. Via the germline V gene, CDR1 is LGHNA and CDR2 YNFKEQ. Including the terminal cysteine and phenylalanine, the CDR3 comprises 14 residues. The retained sequence is limited to the CDR3, 42 bases, with the frame set at the first base. Relative to germline, V is missing 0 bases and J is missing 5 bases, with 4 bases of the junction outside any gene match.

The chain was built from TRBV4-2 and TRBJ2-7; 7 central nucleotides agree with TRBD1. The sequence came from an adult in good health. The starting material was peripheral blood, obtained on day 0 of AZD1222 vaccination. The DNA sequence follows: TGTGCCAGCAGCCAAGAACAGGGGAGTCACGAGCAGTACTTC. Translated, this is CASSQEQGSHEQYF.